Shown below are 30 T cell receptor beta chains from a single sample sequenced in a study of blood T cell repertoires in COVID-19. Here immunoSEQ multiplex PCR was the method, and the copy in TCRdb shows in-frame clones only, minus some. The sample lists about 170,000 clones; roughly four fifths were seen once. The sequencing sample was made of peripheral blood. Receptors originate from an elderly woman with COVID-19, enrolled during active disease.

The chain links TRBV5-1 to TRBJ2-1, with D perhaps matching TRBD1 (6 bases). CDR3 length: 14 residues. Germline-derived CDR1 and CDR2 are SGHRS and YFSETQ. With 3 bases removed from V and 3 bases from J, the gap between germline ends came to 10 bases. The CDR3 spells CASSSQTGYNEQFF. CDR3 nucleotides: TGCGCCAGCAGCTCGCAGACAGGCTACAATGAGCAGTTCTTC.

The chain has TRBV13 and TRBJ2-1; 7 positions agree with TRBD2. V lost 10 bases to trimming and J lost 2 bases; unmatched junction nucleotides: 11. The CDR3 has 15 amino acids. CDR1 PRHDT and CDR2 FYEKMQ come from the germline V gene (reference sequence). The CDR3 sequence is CANCWRGTTYNEQFF. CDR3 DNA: TGTGCCAACTGTTGGCGGGGGACTACCTACAATGAGCAGTTCTTC.

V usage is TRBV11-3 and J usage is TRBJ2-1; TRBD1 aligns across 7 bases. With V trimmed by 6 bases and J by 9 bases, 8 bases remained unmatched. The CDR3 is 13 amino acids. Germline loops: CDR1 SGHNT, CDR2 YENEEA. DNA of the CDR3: TGTGCCAGCAGTTATACAGGGGCGGGTGAGCAGTTCTTC. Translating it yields CASSYTGAGEQFF. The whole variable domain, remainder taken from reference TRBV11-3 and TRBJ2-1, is EAGVVQSPRYKIIEKKQPVAFWCNPISGHNTLYWYLQNLGQGPELLIRYENEEAVDDSQLPKDRFSAERLKGVDSTLKIQPAELGDSAVYLCASSYTGAGEQFFGPGTRLTVL.

In DNA, the CDR3 is TGTGCCACCACTAGGCATCTAGCGGGGCCTTGGGACGAGCAGTTCTTC. Its translation: CATTRHLAGPWDEQFF. V is TRBV15 and J is TRBJ2-1, with TRBD2 identical over 9 bases. The CDR3 covers 16 residues. After removal of 7 bases from V and 10 bases from J, the junction contained 17 bases not matched to a gene. Germline V gene lookup returns CDR1 LNHNV and CDR2 YYDKDF (reference sequence).

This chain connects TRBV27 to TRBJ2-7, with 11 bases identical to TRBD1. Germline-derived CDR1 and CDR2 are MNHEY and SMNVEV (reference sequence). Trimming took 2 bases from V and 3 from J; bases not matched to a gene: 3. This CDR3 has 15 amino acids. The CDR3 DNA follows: TGTGCCAGCAGTTTAGGGACAGGGGGAATCTACGAGCAGTACTTC. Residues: CASSLGTGGIYEQYF.

CDR3 sequence reads: CATSRDPLAGSYNEQFF. CDR3 DNA sequence: TGTGCCACCAGCAGAGATCCCCTAGCGGGGTCCTACAATGAGCAGTTCTTC. V gene TRBV15 combines with J gene TRBJ2-1, with 9 bases fitting TRBD2. This CDR3 contains 17 residues. The V gene end was trimmed by 0 bases and the J gene end by 1 base; junction bases not matched to a gene: 4. Germline V CDR1 and CDR2: LNHNV, YYDKDF (reference sequence).

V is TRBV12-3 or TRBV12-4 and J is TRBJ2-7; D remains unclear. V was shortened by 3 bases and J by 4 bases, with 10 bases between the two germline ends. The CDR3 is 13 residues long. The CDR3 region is CASSFHGGYEQYF. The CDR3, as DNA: TGTGCCAGCAGTTTTCACGGCGGTTACGAGCAGTACTTC.

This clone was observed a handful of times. The CDR3: CASSQGGGRSYEQYF. The DNA of the CDR3 is TGTGCCAGCTCACAGGGAGGGGGTAGATCCTACGAGCAGTACTTC. The rearrangement uses TRBV18 and TRBJ2-7; D possibly corresponds to TRBD2 (7 bases). Trimming removed 4 bases at V and 1 base at J, with 14 bases between. The CDR3 loop spans 15 amino acids. CDR1 and CDR2 from the germline V gene are KGHSH and LQKENI. The whole variable domain, remainder taken from reference TRBV18 and TRBJ2-7, is NAGVMQNPRHLVRRRGQEARLRCSPMKGHSHVYWYRQLPEEGLKFMVYLQKENIIDESGMPKERFSAEFPKEGPSILRIQQVVRGDSAAYFCASSQGGGRSYEQYFGPGTRLTVT.

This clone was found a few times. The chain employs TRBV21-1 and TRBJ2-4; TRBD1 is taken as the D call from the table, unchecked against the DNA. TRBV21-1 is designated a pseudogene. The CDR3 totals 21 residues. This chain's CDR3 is CASNRQGFEEKELLAKNIQYF. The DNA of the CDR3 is TGTGCCAGCAACCGACAGGGGTTCGAAGAGAAGGAGCTTTTAGCCAAAAACATTCAGTACTTC.

The CDR3 loop is CACSLGVDQYF. DNA of the CDR3: TGTGCCTGCTCCTTAGGGGTGGATCAGTACTTC. V gene TRBV30 combines with J gene TRBJ2-7, with D perhaps matching TRBD1 (5 bases). The germline gives CDR1 GTSNPN, CDR2 SVGIG (reference sequence). V lost 6 bases and J lost 10, with 16 bases in between. There are 11 residues in the CDR3.

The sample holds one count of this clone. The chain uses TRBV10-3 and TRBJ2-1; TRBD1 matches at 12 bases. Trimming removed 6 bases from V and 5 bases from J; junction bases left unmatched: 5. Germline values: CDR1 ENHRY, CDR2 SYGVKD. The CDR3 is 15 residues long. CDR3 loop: CAISPRDRGHNEQFF. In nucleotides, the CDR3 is TGTGCCATCAGCCCCCGGGACAGGGGGCACAATGAGCAGTTCTTC.

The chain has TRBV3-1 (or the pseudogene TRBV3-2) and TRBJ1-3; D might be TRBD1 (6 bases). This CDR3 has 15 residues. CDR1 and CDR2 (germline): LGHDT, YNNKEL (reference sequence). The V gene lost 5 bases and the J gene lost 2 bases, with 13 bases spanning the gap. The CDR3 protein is CASSLNRDTGNTIYF. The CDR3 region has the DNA TGTGCCAGCAGCTTAAACAGGGATACTGGAAACACCATATATTTT.

In nucleotides, the CDR3 is TGCAGCGTTGAAGATCGCAGGGGGCACCGAAACACCATATATTTT. It codes for CSVEDRRGHRNTIYF. The genes are TRBV29-1 and TRBJ1-3; TRBD1 matches 8 bases. There are 15 residues in the CDR3. The germline V gene has CDR1 SQVTM and CDR2 ANQGSEA. V shed 0 bases and J 5 bases; nucleotides not matched to a gene: 6.

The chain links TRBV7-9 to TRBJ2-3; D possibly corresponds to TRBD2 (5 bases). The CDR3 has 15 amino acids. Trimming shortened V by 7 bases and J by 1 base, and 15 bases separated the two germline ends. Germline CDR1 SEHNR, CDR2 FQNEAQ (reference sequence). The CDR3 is CASILDDYGTDTQYF. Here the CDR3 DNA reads TGTGCCAGCATCCTTGACGACTACGGCACAGATACGCAGTATTTT.

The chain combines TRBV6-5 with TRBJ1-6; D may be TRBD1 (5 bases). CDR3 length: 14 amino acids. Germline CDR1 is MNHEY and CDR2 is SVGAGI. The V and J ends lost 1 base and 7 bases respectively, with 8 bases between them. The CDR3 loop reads CASSYLGGNSPLHF. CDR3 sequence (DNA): TGTGCCAGCAGTTACTTGGGGGGAAATTCACCCCTCCACTTT.

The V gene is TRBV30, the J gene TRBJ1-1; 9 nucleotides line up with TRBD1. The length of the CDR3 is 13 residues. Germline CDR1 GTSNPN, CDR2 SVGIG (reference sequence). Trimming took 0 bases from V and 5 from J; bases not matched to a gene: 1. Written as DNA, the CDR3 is TGTGCCTGGAGTGTACAGGGGGCTACTGAAGCTTTCTTT. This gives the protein CAWSVQGATEAFF.

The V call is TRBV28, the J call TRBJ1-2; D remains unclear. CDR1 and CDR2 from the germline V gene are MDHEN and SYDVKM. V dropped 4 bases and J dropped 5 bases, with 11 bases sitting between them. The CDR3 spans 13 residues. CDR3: CASSSGSLYGYTF. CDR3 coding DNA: TGTGCCAGCAGTTCCGGGAGCCTATATGGCTACACCTTC.

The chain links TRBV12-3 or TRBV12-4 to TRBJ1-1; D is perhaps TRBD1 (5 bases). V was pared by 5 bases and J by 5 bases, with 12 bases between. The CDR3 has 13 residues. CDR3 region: CASSPRVMTEAFF. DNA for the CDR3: TGTGCCAGCAGTCCCAGGGTTATGACTGAAGCTTTCTTT.

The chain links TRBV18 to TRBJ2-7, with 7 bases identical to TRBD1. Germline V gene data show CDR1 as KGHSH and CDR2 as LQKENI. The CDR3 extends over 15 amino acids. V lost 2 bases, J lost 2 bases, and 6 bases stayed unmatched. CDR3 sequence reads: CASSPYRDSAYEQYF. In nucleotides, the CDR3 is TGTGCCAGCTCACCATACCGGGACAGTGCCTACGAGCAGTACTTC.

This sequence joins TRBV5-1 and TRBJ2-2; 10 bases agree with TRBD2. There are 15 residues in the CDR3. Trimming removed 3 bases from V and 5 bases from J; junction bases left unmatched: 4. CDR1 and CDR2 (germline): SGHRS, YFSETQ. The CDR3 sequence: CASSSSGSKTGELFF. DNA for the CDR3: TGCGCCAGCAGCTCTAGCGGGAGTAAAACCGGGGAGCTGTTTTTT.

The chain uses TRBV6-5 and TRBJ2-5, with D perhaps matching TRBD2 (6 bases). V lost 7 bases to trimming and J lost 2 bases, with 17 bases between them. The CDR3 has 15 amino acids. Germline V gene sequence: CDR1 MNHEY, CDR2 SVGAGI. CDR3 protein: CASNPIGGRQETQYF. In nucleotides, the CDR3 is TGTGCCAGCAATCCTATCGGAGGGAGACAAGAGACCCAGTACTTC.

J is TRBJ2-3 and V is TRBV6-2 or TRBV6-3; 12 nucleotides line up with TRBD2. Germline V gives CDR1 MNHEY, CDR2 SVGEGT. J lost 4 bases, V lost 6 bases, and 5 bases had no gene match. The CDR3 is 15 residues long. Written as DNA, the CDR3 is TGTGCCAGCAGACCTAGCGGGGGGGCCTCAGATACGCAGTATTTT. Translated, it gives CASRPSGGASDTQYF.

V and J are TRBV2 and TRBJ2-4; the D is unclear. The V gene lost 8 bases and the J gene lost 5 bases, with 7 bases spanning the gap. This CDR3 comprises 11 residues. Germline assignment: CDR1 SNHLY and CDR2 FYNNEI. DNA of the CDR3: TGTGCCAGCGGGCTCGAAAACATTCAGTACTTC. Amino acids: CASGLENIQYF.

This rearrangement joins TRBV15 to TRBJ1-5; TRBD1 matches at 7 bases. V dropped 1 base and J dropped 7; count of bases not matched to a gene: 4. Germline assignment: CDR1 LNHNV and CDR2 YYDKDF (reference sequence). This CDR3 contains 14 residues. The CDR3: CATSRGTGRQPQHF. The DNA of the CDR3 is TGTGCCACCAGCAGAGGGACAGGACGACAGCCCCAGCATTTT.

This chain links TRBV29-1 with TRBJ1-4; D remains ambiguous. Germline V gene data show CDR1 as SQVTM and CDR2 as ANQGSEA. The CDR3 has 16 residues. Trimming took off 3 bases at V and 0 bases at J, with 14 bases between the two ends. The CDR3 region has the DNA TGCAGCGTTGATCATGGCACGGGTGCAACTAATGAAAAACTGTTTTTT. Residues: CSVDHGTGATNEKLFF.

CDR3 residues: CASSSGTGDTEAFF. The CDR3 coding sequence is TGTGCCAGCAGCTCCGGGACAGGGGACACTGAAGCTTTCTTT. This sequence joins TRBV5-5 and TRBJ1-1, with 10 nucleotides matching TRBD1. This CDR3 comprises 14 residues. Germline CDR1 and CDR2: SGHKS and YYEKEE (reference sequence). The V gene end was trimmed by 3 bases and the J gene end by 3 bases; junction bases not matched to a gene: 2.

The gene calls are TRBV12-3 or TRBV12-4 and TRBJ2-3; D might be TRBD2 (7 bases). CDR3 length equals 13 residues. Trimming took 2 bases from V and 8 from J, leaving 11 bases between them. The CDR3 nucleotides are TGTGCCAGCAGTTTACGGGGGGCAGGTACGCAGTATTTT. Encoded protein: CASSLRGAGTQYF.

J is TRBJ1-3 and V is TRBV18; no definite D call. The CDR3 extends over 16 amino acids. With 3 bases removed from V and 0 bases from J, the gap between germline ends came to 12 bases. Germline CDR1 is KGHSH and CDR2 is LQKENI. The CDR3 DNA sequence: TGTGCCAGCTCACCCAAGGCGGGTAGCTCTGGAAACACCATATATTTT. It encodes CASSPKAGSSGNTIYF.

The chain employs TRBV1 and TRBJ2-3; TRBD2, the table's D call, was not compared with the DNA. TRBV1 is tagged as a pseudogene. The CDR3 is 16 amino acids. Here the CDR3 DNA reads TGCACCAGCAGCCAAAAACTAGCGGGAGGAACAGATACGCAGTATTTT. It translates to CTSSQKLAGGTDTQYF.

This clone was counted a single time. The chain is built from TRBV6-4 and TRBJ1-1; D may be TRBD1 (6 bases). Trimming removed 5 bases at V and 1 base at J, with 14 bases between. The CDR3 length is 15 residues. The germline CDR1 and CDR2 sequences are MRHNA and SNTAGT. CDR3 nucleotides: TGTGCCAGCAGTTTAGAGGGGGGGCAGAACACTGAAGCTTTCTTT. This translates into CASSLEGGQNTEAFF.